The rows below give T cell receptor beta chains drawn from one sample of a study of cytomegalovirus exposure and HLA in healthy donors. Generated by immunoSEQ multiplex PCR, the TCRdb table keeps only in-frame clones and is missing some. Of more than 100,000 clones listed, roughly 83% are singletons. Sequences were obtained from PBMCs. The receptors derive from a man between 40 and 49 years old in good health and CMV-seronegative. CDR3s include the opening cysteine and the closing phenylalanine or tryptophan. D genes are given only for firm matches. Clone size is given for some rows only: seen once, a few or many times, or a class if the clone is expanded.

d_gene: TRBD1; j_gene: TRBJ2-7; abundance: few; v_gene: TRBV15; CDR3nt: TGTGCCACCAGCAGAGAACAGGGGGCCAGCTCCTACGAGCAGTACTTC; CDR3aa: CATSREQGASSYEQYF
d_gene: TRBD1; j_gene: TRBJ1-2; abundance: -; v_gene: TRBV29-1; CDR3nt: TGCAGCGCTCGGGACAGGGCCTATGGCTACACCTTC; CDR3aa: CSARDRAYGYTF
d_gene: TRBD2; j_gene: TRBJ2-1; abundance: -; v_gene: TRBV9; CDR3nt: TGTGCCAGCAGCGCCGGGACTAGCGGGATTGAGCAGTTCTTC; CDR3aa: CASSAGTSGIEQFF
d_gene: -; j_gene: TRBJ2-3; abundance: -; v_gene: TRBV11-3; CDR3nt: TGTGCCAGCAGCCGGGGGGCAGGGTCGGTTCGAGATACGCAGTATTTT; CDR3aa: CASSRGAGSVRDTQYF
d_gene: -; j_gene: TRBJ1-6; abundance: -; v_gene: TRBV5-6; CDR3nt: TGTGCCAGCCGCAGGGCATATAATTCACCCCTCCACTTT; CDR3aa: CASRRAYNSPLHF
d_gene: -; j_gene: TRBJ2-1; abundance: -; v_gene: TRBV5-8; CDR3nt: TGTGCCAGCAGCTTACAGGGTTACAATGAGCAGTTCTTC; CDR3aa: CASSLQGYNEQFF
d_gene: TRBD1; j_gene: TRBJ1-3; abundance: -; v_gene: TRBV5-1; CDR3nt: TGCGCCAGCAGCTTGGAAGGGACAGGGGGAAACACCATATATTTT; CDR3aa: CASSLEGTGGNTIYF
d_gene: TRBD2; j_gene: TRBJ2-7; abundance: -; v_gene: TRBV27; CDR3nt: TGTGCCAGCAGCCTGGGACTAGCCCACGAGCAGTACTTC; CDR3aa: CASSLGLAHEQYF
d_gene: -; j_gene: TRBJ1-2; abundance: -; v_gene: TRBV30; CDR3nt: TGTGCCTGGAGACCCGCCCTGCGGCGAGGCTACACCTTC; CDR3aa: CAWRPALRRGYTF
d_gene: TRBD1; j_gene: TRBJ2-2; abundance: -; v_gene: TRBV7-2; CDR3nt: TGTGCCAGCAGCTTACAGGGGGTCGGGGAGCTGTTTTTT; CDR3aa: CASSLQGVGELFF
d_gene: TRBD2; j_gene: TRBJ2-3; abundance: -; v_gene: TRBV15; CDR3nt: TGTGCCACCAGCAGCGGGACTAGCGGAAGAAGCACAGATACGCAGTATTTT; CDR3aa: CATSSGTSGRSTDTQYF
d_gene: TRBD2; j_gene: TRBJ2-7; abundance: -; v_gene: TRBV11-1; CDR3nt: TGTGCCAGCAGCCCTAAATCCCTAGCGGGGTCCTACGAGCAGTACTTC; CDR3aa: CASSPKSLAGSYEQYF
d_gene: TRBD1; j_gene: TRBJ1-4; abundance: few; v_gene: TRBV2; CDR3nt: TGTGCCAGCAGTGAGTTTACGGGACAGTCTAATGAAAAACTGTTTTTT; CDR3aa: CASSEFTGQSNEKLFF
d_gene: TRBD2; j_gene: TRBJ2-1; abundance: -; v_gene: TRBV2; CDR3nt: TGTGCCAGCACCGGGACTAGCGGGGGGGCAGGGGAGCAGTTCTTC; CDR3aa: CASTGTSGGAGEQFF
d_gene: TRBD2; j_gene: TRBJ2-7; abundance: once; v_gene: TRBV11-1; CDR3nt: TGTGCCAGCAGCGTGGGACTAGCGGGAGGCGAGCAGTACTTC; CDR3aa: CASSVGLAGGEQYF
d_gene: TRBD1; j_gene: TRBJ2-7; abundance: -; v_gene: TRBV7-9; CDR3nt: TGTGCCAGCAGCTCGGGACAGGGCCCCTACGAGCAGTACTTC; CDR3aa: CASSSGQGPYEQYF
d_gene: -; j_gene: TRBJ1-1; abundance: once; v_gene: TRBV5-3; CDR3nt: TGTGCCAGAAGCTTGAGTGTCCCTACAGGGTCCACTGAAGCTTTCTTT; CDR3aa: CARSLSVPTGSTEAFF
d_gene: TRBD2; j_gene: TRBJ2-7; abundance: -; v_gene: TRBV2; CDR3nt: TGTGCCAGCAGTTCCCAGATCGGACTAGCGCAGTACTTC; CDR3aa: CASSSQIGLAQYF
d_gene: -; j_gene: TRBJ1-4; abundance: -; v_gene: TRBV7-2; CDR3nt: TGTGCCAGCAGCTTATCCCGGGGGGCCGGGACTAATGAAAAACTGTTTTTT; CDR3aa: CASSLSRGAGTNEKLFF
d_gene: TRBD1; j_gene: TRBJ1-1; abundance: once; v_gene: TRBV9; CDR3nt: TGTGCCAGCAGCGGGGAGGAGGACAGGGCCTACATGAACACTGAAGCTTTCTTT; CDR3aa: CASSGEEDRAYMNTEAFF
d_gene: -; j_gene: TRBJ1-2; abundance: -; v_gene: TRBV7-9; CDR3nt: TGTGCCAGCAGCCATGGGGGGATCTATGGCTACACCTTC; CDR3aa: CASSHGGIYGYTF
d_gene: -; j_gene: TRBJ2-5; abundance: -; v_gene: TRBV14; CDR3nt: TGTGCCAGCAGCCAGAACAGGGAAGCGGAGACCCAGTACTTC; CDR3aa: CASSQNREAETQYF
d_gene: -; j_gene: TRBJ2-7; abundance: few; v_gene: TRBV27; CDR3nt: TGTGCCAGCAGTCCCAGGGGGACTCTCTACGAGCAGTACTTC; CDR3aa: CASSPRGTLYEQYF
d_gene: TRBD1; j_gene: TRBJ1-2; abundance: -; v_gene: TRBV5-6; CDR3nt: TGTGCCAGCAGCGAGGGACAGGGAGACTATGGCTACACCTTC; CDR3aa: CASSEGQGDYGYTF
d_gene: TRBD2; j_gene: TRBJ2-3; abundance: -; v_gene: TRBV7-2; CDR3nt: TGTGCCAGCAGCTCTAGCGGGAGGGCCACAGATACGCAGTATTTT; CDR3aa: CASSSSGRATDTQYF